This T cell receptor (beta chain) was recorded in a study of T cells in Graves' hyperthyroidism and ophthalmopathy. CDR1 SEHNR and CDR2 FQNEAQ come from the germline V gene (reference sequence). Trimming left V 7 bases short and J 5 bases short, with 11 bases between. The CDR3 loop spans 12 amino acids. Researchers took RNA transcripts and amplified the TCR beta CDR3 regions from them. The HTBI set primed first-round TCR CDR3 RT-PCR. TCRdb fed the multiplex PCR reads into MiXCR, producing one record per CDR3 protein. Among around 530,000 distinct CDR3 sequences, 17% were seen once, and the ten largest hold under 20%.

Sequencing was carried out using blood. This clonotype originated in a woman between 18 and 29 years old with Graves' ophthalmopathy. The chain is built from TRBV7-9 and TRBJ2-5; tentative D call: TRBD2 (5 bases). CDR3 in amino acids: CASTYPGETQYF. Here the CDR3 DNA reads TGTGCCAGCACCTACCCGGGGGAGACCCAGTACTTC.